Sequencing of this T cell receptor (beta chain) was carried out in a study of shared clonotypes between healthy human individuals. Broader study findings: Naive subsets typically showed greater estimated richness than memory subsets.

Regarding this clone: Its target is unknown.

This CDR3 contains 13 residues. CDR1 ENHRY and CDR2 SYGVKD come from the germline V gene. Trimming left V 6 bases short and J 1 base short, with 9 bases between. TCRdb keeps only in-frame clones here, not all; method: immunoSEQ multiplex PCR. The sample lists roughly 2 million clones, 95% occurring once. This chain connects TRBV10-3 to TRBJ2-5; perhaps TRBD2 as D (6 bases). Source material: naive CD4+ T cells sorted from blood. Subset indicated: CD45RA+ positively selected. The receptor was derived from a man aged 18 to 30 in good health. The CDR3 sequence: CAISQTSQETQYF. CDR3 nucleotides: TGTGCCATCAGCCAGACTAGCCAAGAGACCCAGTACTTC.